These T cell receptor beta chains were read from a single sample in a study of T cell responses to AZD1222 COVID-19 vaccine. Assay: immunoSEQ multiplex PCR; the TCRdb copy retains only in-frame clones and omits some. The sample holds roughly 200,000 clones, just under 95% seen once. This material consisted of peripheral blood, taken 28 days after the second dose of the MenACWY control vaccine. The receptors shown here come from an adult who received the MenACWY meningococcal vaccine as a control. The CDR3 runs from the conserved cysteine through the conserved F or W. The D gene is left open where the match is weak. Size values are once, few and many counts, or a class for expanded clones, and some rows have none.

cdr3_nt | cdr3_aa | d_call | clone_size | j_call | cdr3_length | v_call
TGTGCCAGCAGCAGGAATACAGGGTCTGATGGCTACACCTTC | CASSRNTGSDGYTF | . | once | TRBJ1-2 | 14 | TRBV5-6
TGCGCCAGCAGCCAGGGACAGGGGCCCCCAGAGACCCAGTACTTC | CASSQGQGPPETQYF | TRBD1 | . | TRBJ2-5 | 15 | TRBV4-1
TGCAGCGCTCACGGGACGGGCACTGAAGCTTTCTTT | CSAHGTGTEAFF | . | . | TRBJ1-1 | 12 | TRBV29-1
TGTGCCAGCACCCCCGGGACAGCTGATAATTCACCCCTCCACTTT | CASTPGTADNSPLHF | TRBD1 | few | TRBJ1-6 | 15 | TRBV2
TGTGCCAGCTCTCTGACAGGGGCGGGCTATGGCTACACCTTC | CASSLTGAGYGYTF | TRBD1 | . | TRBJ1-2 | 14 | TRBV18
TGTGCCCGACAGAGTAACACTGAAGCTTTCTTT | CARQSNTEAFF | . | . | TRBJ1-1 | 11 | TRBV2
TGTGCCAGCAGAGCTCCGGGACAGCCCACGGACTACACCTTC | CASRAPGQPTDYTF | TRBD1 | once | TRBJ1-2 | 14 | TRBV6-5
TGTGCCAGCAGTCGTCCGGGGGGGCGGGAGACCCAGTACTTC | CASSRPGGRETQYF | TRBD2 | . | TRBJ2-5 | 14 | TRBV25-1
TGTGCCAGCAGTTTATCTGGGGGATCATATAGCAATCAGCCCCAGCATTTT | CASSLSGGSYSNQPQHF | . | . | TRBJ1-5 | 17 | TRBV27
TGCGCCAGCAGCCTAGACTTCACTAGCACAGATACGCAGTATTTT | CASSLDFTSTDTQYF | . | . | TRBJ2-3 | 15 | TRBV4-1
TGTGCCAGCTCACCAGTACCGGGACTAGCGGGGGGCCCCGTTCAAGAGACCCAGTACTTC | CASSPVPGLAGGPVQETQYF | TRBD2 | . | TRBJ2-5 | 20 | TRBV18
TGTGCCAGCAGCGTAACAGGGACCTATGGCTACACCTTC | CASSVTGTYGYTF | . | . | TRBJ1-2 | 13 | TRBV7-2
TGTGCCCTGAATGAAGGGAGCTCCTACAATGAGCAGTTCTTC | CALNEGSSYNEQFF | . | . | TRBJ2-1 | 14 | TRBV30
TGTGCCAGCAGCTTAGAACGCAGGACTTCCTACGAGCAGTACTTC | CASSLERRTSYEQYF | . | once | TRBJ2-7 | 15 | TRBV7-2
TGTGCCAGCAGTTGGATGAGCTCTGGGGCCAACGTCCTGACTTTC | CASSWMSSGANVLTF | . | once | TRBJ2-6 | 15 | TRBV2
TGTGCCAGCAGTTACGATCTCGGGACAGCTGGAAACACCATATATTTT | CASSYDLGTAGNTIYF | TRBD1 | . | TRBJ1-3 | 16 | TRBV6-5
TGTGCCAGCAGTTACTCGATTGGCGGGAACACTGAAGCTTTCTTT | CASSYSIGGNTEAFF | . | . | TRBJ1-1 | 15 | TRBV6-5
TGTGCCTGGACCCCAAACGGGAGCTGGGAGCAGTTCTTC | CAWTPNGSWEQFF | . | . | TRBJ2-1 | 13 | TRBV30
TGTGCCAGTAGTATAGGAAGGGGGACTTACAATGAGCAGTTCTTC | CASSIGRGTYNEQFF | . | . | TRBJ2-1 | 15 | TRBV19
TGTGCCATCAGTGAGGGATACACAGATACGCAGTATTTT | CAISEGYTDTQYF | . | . | TRBJ2-3 | 13 | TRBV10-3
TGTGCCACCAGTGATCCCCCGGGACAGGGAAGCAATGAGCAGTTCTTC | CATSDPPGQGSNEQFF | TRBD1 | . | TRBJ2-1 | 16 | TRBV24-1
TGTGCCAGCAGCCTACAGGGGCCCGGGGAGCTGTTTTTT | CASSLQGPGELFF | TRBD1 | . | TRBJ2-2 | 13 | TRBV11-3
TGTGCCAGCAGCCCACGGGGACAGATGAACACTGAAGCTTTCTTT | CASSPRGQMNTEAFF | TRBD1 | . | TRBJ1-1 | 15 | TRBV9
TGTGCCAGCAGCAGTCAGACAGGGGGTCAAAATCAGCCCCAGCATTTT | CASSSQTGGQNQPQHF | TRBD1 | . | TRBJ1-5 | 16 | TRBV7-6
TGTGCCGATAGACAGGGTGGCTATGGCTACACCTTC | CADRQGGYGYTF | TRBD1 | . | TRBJ1-2 | 12 | TRBV11-2
TGTGCCAGCAGCCACGGACAGAACTATGGCTACACCTTC | CASSHGQNYGYTF | . | . | TRBJ1-2 | 13 | TRBV12-3/TRBV12-4
TGCGCCAGCAGCTGGGGGACAGGGTTGAACACTGAAGCTTTCTTT | CASSWGTGLNTEAFF | TRBD1 | . | TRBJ1-1 | 15 | TRBV5-1
TGTGCCAGCAGCTCTCCATGGAGCGGGGGGACAGATACGCAGTATTTT | CASSSPWSGGTDTQYF | TRBD2 | . | TRBJ2-3 | 16 | TRBV11-3
TGTGCCAGCTCACCAGCGGGTCATAACTATGGCTACACCTTC | CASSPAGHNYGYTF | . | . | TRBJ1-2 | 14 | TRBV18
TGTGCCAGCAGCTCTCTTATGAACACTGAAGCTTTCTTT | CASSSLMNTEAFF | . | . | TRBJ1-1 | 13 | TRBV5-6
TGTGCCAGCAGCTCCCGGGGCCTTTTGAGGGATACGCAGTATTTT | CASSSRGLLRDTQYF | . | . | TRBJ2-3 | 15 | TRBV14
TGTGCCAGCAGTGCCAGGGGTTTGGGCAATCAGCCCCAGCATTTT | CASSARGLGNQPQHF | . | . | TRBJ1-5 | 15 | TRBV6-2/TRBV6-3
TGTGCCACCACCAGGGGCGCGAACACCGGGGAGCTGTTTTTT | CATTRGANTGELFF | . | . | TRBJ2-2 | 14 | TRBV27
TGTGCCAGTAGTATATATCGGGACACTGAAGCTTTCTTT | CASSIYRDTEAFF | . | few | TRBJ1-1 | 13 | TRBV19
TGTGCCAGTAGTAAGACAGGGGTCAACACTGAAGCTTTCTTT | CASSKTGVNTEAFF | TRBD1 | . | TRBJ1-1 | 14 | TRBV19
TGTGCCTGGAGTGCGGGACCGCCATATGGCTACACCTTC | CAWSAGPPYGYTF | . | . | TRBJ1-2 | 13 | TRBV30
TGTGCCACCAGGGACGTTTATAGCAATCAGCCCCAGCATTTT | CATRDVYSNQPQHF | . | . | TRBJ1-5 | 14 | TRBV5-8
TGTGCCAGCAGTTACTCAGGGCAGGGAGGCAATCAGCCCCAGCATTTT | CASSYSGQGGNQPQHF | . | . | TRBJ1-5 | 16 | TRBV6-5
TGCGCCAGCAGCCAAGCGTCGGGACAGGCTCTCGAGCAGTACTTC | CASSQASGQALEQYF | TRBD1 | . | TRBJ2-7 | 15 | TRBV4-3
TGTGCCAGCAGCTACAGCTCGACCAGGGGATATGAAGCTTTCTTT | CASSYSSTRGYEAFF | . | . | TRBJ1-1 | 15 | TRBV7-2
TGTGCCAGCATCCAGTCTCCGGGTAGTGCTGAAGCTTTCTTT | CASIQSPGSAEAFF | . | . | TRBJ1-1 | 14 | TRBV5-4
TGTGCCTGGAGTACAGGTCTCTCTGGAAACACCATATATTTT | CAWSTGLSGNTIYF | . | once | TRBJ1-3 | 14 | TRBV30
TGCGCCAGCAGCTTGACAGGGCTCGACACCGGGGAGCTGTTTTTT | CASSLTGLDTGELFF | . | . | TRBJ2-2 | 15 | TRBV5-1
TGTGCCACCAGTACCGCAGTGGGCAGGGGCACCGGGGAGCTGTTTTTT | CATSTAVGRGTGELFF | . | . | TRBJ2-2 | 16 | TRBV24-1
TGCACCAGCAGCCATTGGTTTGGCTCCTACAATGAGCAGTTCTTC | CTSSHWFGSYNEQFF | . | . | TRBJ2-1 | 15 | TRBV1
TGTGCCAGCAGTTCAACAGGGGGCGGTGGGGCCAACGTCCTGACTTTC | CASSSTGGGGANVLTF | TRBD1 | . | TRBJ2-6 | 16 | TRBV6-5
TGTGCCAGCAGCTCACAGGGCTGGGGGGAGCAGTACTTC | CASSSQGWGEQYF | . | . | TRBJ2-7 | 13 | TRBV7-2
TGTGCCAGTAGTACTCCCGGGACAGGGAGCCGGGGTGGCTACACCTTC | CASSTPGTGSRGGYTF | TRBD1 | . | TRBJ1-2 | 16 | TRBV19
TGTGCCAGCAGCGGGGGGGCCGGTGGGGCCAACGTCCTGACTTTC | CASSGGAGGANVLTF | . | . | TRBJ2-6 | 15 | TRBV9
TGCGCCAGCAGTGGGACTAGCGGGGGGGCTAGCTCCTACAATGAGCAGTTCTTC | CASSGTSGGASSYNEQFF | TRBD2 | . | TRBJ2-1 | 18 | TRBV10-2
TGTGCCAGCAGTTACTCCCACAGGGGGAATTCACCCCTCCACTTT | CASSYSHRGNSPLHF | TRBD1 | once | TRBJ1-6 | 15 | TRBV6-5
TGTGCCAGCAGTTACAGGGGGACGACAGATATCCCCTACGAGCAGTACTTC | CASSYRGTTDIPYEQYF | . | few | TRBJ2-7 | 17 | TRBV6-2/TRBV6-3
TGTGCCAGCAGTTACCCCGGACGGAACTACGAGCAGTACTTC | CASSYPGRNYEQYF | . | . | TRBJ2-7 | 14 | TRBV6-6
TGTGCCAGTAGTATTTTGGGGGACGAGCAGTACTTC | CASSILGDEQYF | . | . | TRBJ2-7 | 12 | TRBV19
TGTGCCAGCAGCCGGGGCTTCGGGGGGACTGAAGCTTTCTTT | CASSRGFGGTEAFF | . | . | TRBJ1-1 | 14 | TRBV7-8
TGTGCCAGCAGCCAAGCGAGGGCTGAGCAGTTCTTC | CASSQARAEQFF | . | . | TRBJ2-1 | 12 | TRBV14